This T cell receptor beta chain was profiled in a study of blood T cell repertoires in COVID-19. Study at large: Italy, Spain and the United States were the sources of the convalescent and acute COVID-19 samples. PBMCs, B-cell-depleted T cells, or T cells provided the cDNA or gDNA that made up the material.

V lost 4 bases to trimming and J lost 3 bases, with 10 bases between them. There are 14 residues in the CDR3. The germline V gene has CDR1 SGHTA and CDR2 FQGNSA. Source study methods: From reference gene primer amplification, estimates of nucleated cell counts were derived. Only in-frame clones appear in the TCRdb table, and some are missing; sequencing was by immunoSEQ multiplex PCR. Clone size and V and J calls were adopted from that table, with D and trimming inferred from the DNA. The table includes about 140,000 clones, approximately 88% detected once. This sequence originates from a woman between 45 and 60 years old with acute or convalescent COVID-19. Sequencing was done on a sample of peripheral blood. The chain links TRBV7-2 to TRBJ2-1; the D gene is possibly TRBD2 (6 bases). The CDR3 nucleotides read TGTGCCAGCAGCTGGGGACTTTACTACAATGAGCAGTTCTTC. Protein product: CASSWGLYYNEQFF. The whole variable domain, remainder taken from reference TRBV7-2 and TRBJ2-1, is GAGVSQSPSNKVTEKGKDVELRCDPISGHTALYWYRQSLGQGLEFLIYFQGNSAPDKSGLPSDRFSAERTGGSVSTLTIQRTQQEDSAVYLCASSWGLYYNEQFFGPGTRLTVL.